A single sample is the source of the 31 T cell receptor beta chains below, sequenced in a study of cytomegalovirus exposure and HLA in healthy donors. The PCR used 60 Vbeta and 13 Jbeta primers. TCRdb's table, derived via immunoSEQ multiplex PCR, lists solely in-frame clones and lacks some. Of 180,000 or so clones listed, around two thirds were seen once; the top ten hold 2.5% to 3%. Sequencing was done on a sample of PBMCs. Source of these receptors: a middle-aged man in good health and CMV-seronegative.

The chain joins TRBV6-1 to TRBJ1-1; the D gene is possibly TRBD1 (5 bases). The CDR3 length is 14 residues. V was cut by 2 bases and J by 11 bases, with 18 bases left in between. Germline-derived CDR1 and CDR2 are MNHNS and SASEGT. The CDR3 protein is CASSEYSNRGWAFF. The DNA of the CDR3 is TGTGCCAGCAGTGAATACAGTAATCGGGGGTGGGCTTTCTTT.

This chain connects TRBV7-2 to TRBJ2-5, with 8 bases matching TRBD1. The germline CDR1 and CDR2 sequences are SGHTA and FQGNSA. This CDR3 region has 15 residues. With V trimmed by 5 bases and J by 2 bases, 7 bases remained unmatched. The CDR3 DNA follows: TGTGCCAGCAGCCCCCGGGACAGGCCTCAAGAGACCCAGTACTTC. This gives the protein CASSPRDRPQETQYF.

The chain has TRBV5-1 and TRBJ1-4; possibly TRBD1 for D (5 bases). With 6 bases removed from V and 8 bases from J, the gap between germline ends came to 20 bases. From germline, CDR1 is SGHRS and CDR2 YFSETQ. The CDR3 totals 15 residues. The DNA for the CDR3 is TGCGCCAGCAAGTCCGAGGGAGGGGTTGGAGAAAAACTGTTTTTT. This codes for CASKSEGGVGEKLFF. The entire variable domain, with the rest obtained from reference TRBV5-1 and TRBJ1-4, is as follows: KAGVTQTPRYLIKTRGQQVTLSCSPISGHRSVSWYQQTPGQGLQFLFEYFSETQRNKGNFPGRFSGRQFSNSRSEMNVSTLELGDSALYLCASKSEGGVGEKLFFGSGTQLSVL.

The chain carries TRBV7-3 and TRBJ2-7, with D tentatively TRBD2 (6 bases). The CDR3 is 13 amino acids. The germline CDR1 and CDR2 sequences are SGHTA and FQGTGA. Trimming took 4 bases from V and 3 from J, leaving 10 bases between them. CDR3 protein: CASSWEAHYEQYF. The CDR3 nucleotides are TGTGCCAGCAGCTGGGAGGCCCACTACGAGCAGTACTTC.

The chain carries TRBV7-6 and TRBJ2-3, with 7 bases that match TRBD2. The CDR3 consists of 17 residues. Trimming removed 5 bases from V and 1 base from J; junction bases left unmatched: 12. CDR1 SGHVS and CDR2 FNYEAQ come from the germline V gene. The CDR3 protein is CASSRYTLGGGTDTQYF. Here the CDR3 DNA reads TGTGCCAGCAGCCGCTATACCCTTGGGGGGGGCACAGATACGCAGTATTTT.

The rearrangement uses TRBV13 and TRBJ1-5; D may be TRBD1 (5 bases). The CDR3 sequence is 15 residues long. CDR1 is PRHDT, CDR2 FYEKMQ, per germline (reference sequence). V lost 5 bases to trimming and J lost 0 bases, with 11 bases between them. The CDR3 coding sequence is TGTGCCAGCAGCCTCTCGGGGGATAGCAATCAGCCCCAGCATTTT. It yields the protein CASSLSGDSNQPQHF.

The rearrangement uses TRBV9 and TRBJ2-2; no reliable D call. CDR3 length: 12 residues. Trimming left V 3 bases short and J 7 bases short, with 7 bases between. CDR1 is SGDLS and CDR2 is YYNGEE in the germline V gene. The CDR3 is CASSAPNGELFF. CDR3 nucleotide sequence: TGTGCCAGCAGCGCCCCTAACGGGGAGCTGTTTTTT.

This clone has a handful of counts. The chain uses TRBV5-1 and TRBJ2-7; 8 bases match TRBD1. The CDR3 covers 13 residues. CDR1 SGHRS and CDR2 YFSETQ come from the germline V gene. Trimming at V came to 5 bases and at J to 2 bases, leaving 3 bases not matched to a gene. The CDR3 sequence is CASRQGVTYEQYF. DNA of the CDR3: TGCGCCAGCAGACAGGGGGTAACCTACGAGCAGTACTTC.

This clone was seen a few times. V usage is TRBV6-6 and J usage is TRBJ1-1, with TRBD1 as a possible D gene (6 bases). Trimming removed 5 bases from V and 2 bases from J, with 12 bases in between. This CDR3 has 14 amino acids. Germline V gene sequence: CDR1 MNHNY, CDR2 SVGAGI (reference sequence). CDR3 amino acids: CASSKDSLNTEAFF. The DNA of the CDR3 is TGTGCCAGCAGTAAGGACAGCTTAAACACTGAAGCTTTCTTT.

This clone was observed a few times. The chain joins TRBV15 to TRBJ2-5, with TRBD1 matching 7 bases. J lost 3 bases, V lost 0 bases, and 1 base had no gene match. Germline values: CDR1 LNHNV, CDR2 YYDKDF (reference sequence). The CDR3 consists of 14 residues. CDR3 protein: CATSRDGTEETQYF. For the CDR3, the DNA is TGTGCCACCAGCAGAGACGGGACAGAAGAGACCCAGTACTTC.

The V gene is TRBV7-9, the J gene TRBJ2-1; TRBD2 agrees at 7 bases. This CDR3 comprises 14 residues. In germline, CDR1 is SEHNR, CDR2 FQNEAQ (reference sequence). V lost 4 bases to trimming and J lost 7 bases; unmatched junction nucleotides: 7. Written as DNA, the CDR3 is TGTGCCAGCAGCTCCTTAGTGGGAGGGAATGAGCAGTTCTTC. Translation: CASSSLVGGNEQFF.

In this sample, this clone turned up once. The rearrangement joins TRBV18 to TRBJ1-1; the D gene is possibly TRBD1 (5 bases). The CDR3 has 14 amino acids. Trimming pared 1 base from V and 3 bases from J, leaving 9 bases between. The germline gives CDR1 KGHSH, CDR2 LQKENI. DNA for the CDR3: TGTGCCAGCTCACCACGGGGGGAGTACACTGAAGCTTTCTTT. Translated, it gives CASSPRGEYTEAFF. The full variable domain, rest sourced from reference TRBV18 and TRBJ1-1, is NAGVMQNPRHLVRRRGQEARLRCSPMKGHSHVYWYRQLPEEGLKFMVYLQKENIIDESGMPKERFSAEFPKEGPSILRIQQVVRGDSAAYFCASSPRGEYTEAFFGQGTRLTVV.

The rearrangement joins TRBV14 to TRBJ2-7; the match to TRBD1 covers 7 bases. The CDR3 is made up of 15 amino acids. V lost 3 bases to trimming and J lost 1 base; unmatched junction nucleotides: 6. The V gene's germline CDR1 is SGHDN and CDR2 FVKESK. The CDR3 DNA is TGTGCCAGCAGCCAGACAGGGCTGGGGTCCTACGAGCAGTACTTC. Its translation is CASSQTGLGSYEQYF.

The V and J genes are TRBV6-1 and TRBJ2-7; the match to TRBD2 covers 13 bases. The CDR3 totals 15 residues. Trimming removed 7 bases from V and 2 bases from J; junction bases left unmatched: 5. The germline gives CDR1 MNHNS, CDR2 SASEGT. CDR3 sequence reads: CASTILAGGPYEQYF. The CDR3 DNA reads TGTGCCAGCACTATACTAGCGGGAGGGCCCTACGAGCAGTACTTC.

The chain links TRBV5-1 to TRBJ2-2; weak D call: TRBD1 (5 bases). The CDR3 consists of 16 residues. The germline gives CDR1 SGHRS, CDR2 YFSETQ. V lost 2 bases and J 4 bases, leaving 15 bases between the germline ends. Here the CDR3 reads CASSFLAREGTGELFF. CDR3 in DNA: TGCGCCAGCAGCTTTCTGGCCAGGGAAGGCACCGGGGAGCTGTTTTTT.

In nucleotides, the CDR3 is TGCAGCACGAGGAGCGAGCGGAACACTGAAGCTTTCTTT. It is translated as CSTRSERNTEAFF. The gene calls are TRBV29-1 and TRBJ1-1; D gene ambiguous. The CDR3 totals 13 residues. CDR1 is SQVTM, CDR2 ANQGSEA, per germline. Trimming stripped 8 bases from V and 1 base from J, with 14 bases between.

The chain is built from TRBV30 and TRBJ1-1; tentatively, D is TRBD1 (6 bases). Per germline, CDR1 GTSNPN and CDR2 SVGIG (reference sequence). Trimming took 5 bases from V and 5 from J, leaving 21 bases between them. The CDR3 consists of 15 residues. The chain's CDR3 is CAWSHLPGGRTEAFF. The CDR3 DNA follows: TGTGCCTGGTCCCACTTACCCGGGGGGCGGACTGAAGCTTTCTTT.

This chain links TRBV7-6 with TRBJ2-2; D remains ambiguous. Trimming removed 1 base at V and 6 bases at J, with 9 bases between. CDR1 SGHVS and CDR2 FNYEAQ come from the germline V gene. CDR3 length: 14 residues. This CDR3 reads CASSLDEWSGELFF. The DNA for the CDR3 is TGTGCCAGCAGCTTAGACGAGTGGTCCGGGGAGCTGTTTTTT.

V is TRBV4-1 and J is TRBJ1-1; D possibly corresponds to TRBD1 (5 bases). This CDR3 has 14 residues. Trimming pared 7 bases from V and 1 base from J, leaving 13 bases between. Germline-derived CDR1 and CDR2 are MGHRA and YSYEKL. Here the CDR3 DNA reads TGCGCCAGCAACCTTAGACAGTCGAACACTGAAGCTTTCTTT. This gives the protein CASNLRQSNTEAFF.

This clone was counted a single time. This chain uses TRBV6-4 with TRBJ2-1, with 10 nucleotides matching TRBD2. Trimming cost V 2 bases and J 8 bases; bases outside gene matches: 15. The CDR3 is 18 residues long. Germline CDR1 MRHNA, CDR2 SNTAGT. CDR3 DNA: TGTGCCAGCAGTGACGAAGAAAGGTATGGAACTAGCGGGGATGAGCAGTTCTTC. This translates into CASSDEERYGTSGDEQFF.

This clone showed up just a few times. V is TRBV6-1 and J is TRBJ2-7, with 7 positions matching TRBD1. CDR1 is MNHNS, CDR2 SASEGT, per germline. The CDR3 has 13 amino acids. The V and J ends lost 6 bases and 10 bases, in that order; junction bases with no gene match: 12. This CDR3 is CASRERDRGSQYF. The CDR3, as DNA: TGTGCCAGCAGGGAGAGGGACAGAGGTTCCCAGTACTTC.

The V gene is TRBV19, the J gene TRBJ2-5, with TRBD2 matching over 14 bases. The J call may be in error: the DNA end matches TRBJ2-7 better. Germline V lookup: CDR1 LNHDA, CDR2 SQIVND (reference sequence). There are 18 residues in the CDR3. The DNA for the CDR3 is TGTGCCAGTAGTATGTCCCCTCCGGGACTAGCGGGAGTCCACGAGCAGTACTTC. This gives the protein CASSMSPPGLAGVHEQYF.

The chain employs TRBV25-1 and TRBJ2-5; 12 positions match TRBD1. The CDR3 totals 15 residues. The junction had 9 bases not matched to a gene; V was cut back by 8 bases and J by 5 bases. Germline CDR1 and CDR2: MGHDK and SYGVNS. In DNA form, the CDR3 reads TGTGCCAGCGGGACAGGGGGCGAACGGGGGGAGACCCAGTACTTC. Its protein is CASGTGGERGETQYF.

Details on this clone: Germline is not matched at one junction end, which may reflect a read error. The chain links TRBV7-9 to TRBJ2-1; a possible D gene is TRBD1 (6 bases). CDR1 is SEHNR, CDR2 FQNEAQ, per germline (reference sequence). This CDR3 region has 16 residues. This CDR3 is CSSSYWIGEGGNEQFF. The CDR3 DNA reads TGTTCCAGCAGCTATTGGATAGGTGAAGGGGGCAATGAGCAGTTCTTC.

This clone was picked up a small number of times. CDR3: CASSGGGTLNTEAFF. CDR3 DNA sequence: TGTGCCAGCAGTGGGGGAGGGACCCTTAACACTGAAGCTTTCTTT. The chain recombines TRBV2 with TRBJ1-1, with D perhaps TRBD1 (5 bases). CDR1 is SNHLY, CDR2 FYNNEI, per germline. The CDR3 spans 15 residues. The V gene lost 4 bases and the J gene lost 2 bases, with 14 bases spanning the gap.

This rearrangement joins TRBV6-1 to TRBJ1-1; 9 positions agree with TRBD1. The germline V gene has CDR1 MNHNS and CDR2 SASEGT. The CDR3 is made up of 17 amino acids. Trimming took 1 base from V and 1 from J; bases not matched to a gene: 7. CDR3 DNA sequence: TGTGCCAGCAGTGAAGAAATGACAGGGGGAGGGAACACTGAAGCTTTCTTT. This gives the protein CASSEEMTGGGNTEAFF.

This clone was seen only a few times. The V gene is TRBV15, the J gene TRBJ1-4; D may be TRBD1 (5 bases). This CDR3 comprises 16 residues. Looked up from germline, CDR1 is LNHNV and CDR2 is YYDKDF (reference sequence). V lost 2 bases to trimming and J lost 7 bases, with 17 bases between them. Written as DNA, the CDR3 is TGTGCCACCAGCAGACCCCTCGGGGGGGGAGGTGAAAAACTGTTTTTT. Protein: CATSRPLGGGGEKLFF.

V is TRBV7-9 and J is TRBJ2-6; D is unclear. The germline V gene has CDR1 SEHNR and CDR2 FQNEAQ (reference sequence). V shed 3 bases and J shed 4 bases, with 7 bases lying between them. CDR3 length: 14 amino acids. Here the CDR3 reads CASSLLGGANVLTF. As DNA, the CDR3 is TGTGCCAGCAGCTTGCTAGGAGGGGCCAACGTCCTGACTTTC.

The chain carries TRBV6-7 and TRBJ2-7, with a possible D match to TRBD2 (5 bases). TRBV6-7 counts as an open reading frame of uncertain function. V shed 2 bases and J shed 3 bases, with 11 bases lying between them. This CDR3 has 14 amino acids. In DNA form, the CDR3 reads TGTGCCAGCAGTTACAAATGCCGGGGCTACGAGCAGTACTTC. It codes for CASSYKCRGYEQYF.

This clone was detected only a few times. CDR3 in DNA: TGTGCCAGCACCGCCGACACCTCTGGAAACACCATATATTTT. This gives the protein CASTADTSGNTIYF. This sequence joins TRBV28 and TRBJ1-3; D is unclear. V was clipped by 7 bases and J by 0 bases, with 10 bases between them. The germline CDR1 and CDR2 sequences are MDHEN and SYDVKM. The CDR3 has 14 amino acids.

The CDR3: CASSYAGGISYEQYF. The DNA of the CDR3 is TGTGCCAGCAGCTATGCGGGGGGTATCTCCTACGAGCAGTACTTC. This sequence joins TRBV5-6 and TRBJ2-7; 8 bases are a match to TRBD2. This CDR3 has 15 residues. V dropped 3 bases and J dropped 0; count of bases not matched to a gene: 5. Germline CDR1 and CDR2: SGHDT and YYEEEE.